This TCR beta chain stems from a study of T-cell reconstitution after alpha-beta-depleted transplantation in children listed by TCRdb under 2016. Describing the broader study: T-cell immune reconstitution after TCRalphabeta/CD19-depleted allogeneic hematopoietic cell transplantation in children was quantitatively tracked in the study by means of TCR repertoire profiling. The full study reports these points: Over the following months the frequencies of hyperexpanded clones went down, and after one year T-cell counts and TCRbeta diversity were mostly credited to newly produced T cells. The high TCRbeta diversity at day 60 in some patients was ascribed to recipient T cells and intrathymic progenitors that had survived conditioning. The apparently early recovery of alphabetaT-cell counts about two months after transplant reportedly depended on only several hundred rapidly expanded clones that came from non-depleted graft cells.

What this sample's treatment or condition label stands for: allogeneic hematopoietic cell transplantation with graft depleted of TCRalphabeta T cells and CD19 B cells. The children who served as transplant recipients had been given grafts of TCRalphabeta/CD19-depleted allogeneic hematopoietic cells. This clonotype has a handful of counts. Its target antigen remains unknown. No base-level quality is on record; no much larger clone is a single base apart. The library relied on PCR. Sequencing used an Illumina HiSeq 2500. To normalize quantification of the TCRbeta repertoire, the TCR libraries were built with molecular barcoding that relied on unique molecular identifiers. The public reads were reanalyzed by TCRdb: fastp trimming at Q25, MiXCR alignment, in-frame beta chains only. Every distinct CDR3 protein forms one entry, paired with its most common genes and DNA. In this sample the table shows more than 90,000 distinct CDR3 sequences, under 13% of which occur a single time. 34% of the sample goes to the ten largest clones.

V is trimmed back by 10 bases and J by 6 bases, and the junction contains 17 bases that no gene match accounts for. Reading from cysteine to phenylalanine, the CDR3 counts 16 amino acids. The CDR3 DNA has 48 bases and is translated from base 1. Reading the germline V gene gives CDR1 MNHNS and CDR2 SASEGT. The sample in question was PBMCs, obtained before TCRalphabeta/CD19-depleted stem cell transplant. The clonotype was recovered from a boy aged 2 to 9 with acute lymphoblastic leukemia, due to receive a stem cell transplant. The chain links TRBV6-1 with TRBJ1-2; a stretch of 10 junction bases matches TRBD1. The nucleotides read TGTGCCAACACAATCCGGGACAGGGGATGGACGGATGGCTACACCTTC. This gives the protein CANTIRDRGWTDGYTF.